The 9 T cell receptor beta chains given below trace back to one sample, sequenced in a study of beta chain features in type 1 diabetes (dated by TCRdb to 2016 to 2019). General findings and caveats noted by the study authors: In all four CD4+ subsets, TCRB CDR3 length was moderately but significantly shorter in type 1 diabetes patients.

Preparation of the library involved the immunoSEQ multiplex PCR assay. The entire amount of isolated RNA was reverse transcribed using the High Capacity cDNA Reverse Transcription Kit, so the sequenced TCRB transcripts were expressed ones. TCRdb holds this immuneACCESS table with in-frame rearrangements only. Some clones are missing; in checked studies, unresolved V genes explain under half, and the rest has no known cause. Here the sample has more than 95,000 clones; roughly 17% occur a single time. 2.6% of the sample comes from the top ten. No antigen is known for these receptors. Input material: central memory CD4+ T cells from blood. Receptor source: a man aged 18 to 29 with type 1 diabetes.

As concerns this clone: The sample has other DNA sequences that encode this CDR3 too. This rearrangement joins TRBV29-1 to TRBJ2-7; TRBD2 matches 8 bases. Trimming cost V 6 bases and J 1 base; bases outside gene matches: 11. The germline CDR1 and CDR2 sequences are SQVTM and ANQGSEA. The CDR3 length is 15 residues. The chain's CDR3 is CSVLKLAGRSYEQYF. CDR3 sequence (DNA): TGCAGCGTCCTGAAATTAGCGGGGCGGTCCTACGAGCAGTACTTC.

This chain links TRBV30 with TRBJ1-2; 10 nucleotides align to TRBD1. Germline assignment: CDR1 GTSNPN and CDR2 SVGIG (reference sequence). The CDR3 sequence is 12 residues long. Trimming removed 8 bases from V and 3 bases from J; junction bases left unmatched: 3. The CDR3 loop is CAGDRGYYGYTF. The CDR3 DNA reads TGTGCCGGGGACAGGGGATACTATGGCTACACCTTC.

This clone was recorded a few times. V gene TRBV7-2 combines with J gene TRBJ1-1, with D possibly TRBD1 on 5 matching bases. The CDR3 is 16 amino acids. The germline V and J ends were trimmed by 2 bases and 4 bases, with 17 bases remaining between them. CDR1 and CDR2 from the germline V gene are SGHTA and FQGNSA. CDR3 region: CASSLIFRAGGTEAFF. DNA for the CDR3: TGTGCCAGCAGCTTAATTTTCCGGGCCGGGGGCACTGAAGCTTTCTTT.

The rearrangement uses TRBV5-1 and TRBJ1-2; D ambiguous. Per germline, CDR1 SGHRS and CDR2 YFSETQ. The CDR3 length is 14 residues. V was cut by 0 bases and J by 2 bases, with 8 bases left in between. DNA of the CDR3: TGCGCCAGCAGCTTGGAAACCCCGAACTATGGCTACACCTTC. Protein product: CASSLETPNYGYTF.

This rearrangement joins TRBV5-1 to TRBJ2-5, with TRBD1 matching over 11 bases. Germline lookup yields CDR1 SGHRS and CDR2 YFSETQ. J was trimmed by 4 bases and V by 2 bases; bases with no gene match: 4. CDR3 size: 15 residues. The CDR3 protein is CASSFGQGAGETQYF. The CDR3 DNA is TGCGCCAGCAGCTTTGGACAGGGGGCTGGAGAGACCCAGTACTTC.

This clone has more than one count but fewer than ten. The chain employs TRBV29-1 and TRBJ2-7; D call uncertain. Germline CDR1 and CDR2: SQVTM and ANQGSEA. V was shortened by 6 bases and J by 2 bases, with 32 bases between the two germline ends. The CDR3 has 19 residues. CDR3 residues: CSVLGLFDGPGHRTYEQYF. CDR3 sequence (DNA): TGCAGCGTCTTAGGCCTTTTCGACGGGCCCGGCCATAGGACCTACGAGCAGTACTTC.

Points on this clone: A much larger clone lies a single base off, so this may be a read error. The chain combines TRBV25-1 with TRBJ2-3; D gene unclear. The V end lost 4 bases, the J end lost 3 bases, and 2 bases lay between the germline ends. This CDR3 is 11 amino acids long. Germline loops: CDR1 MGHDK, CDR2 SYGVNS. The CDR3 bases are TGTGCCAGCAGTGTTACAGATACGCAGTATTTT. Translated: CASSVTDTQYF.

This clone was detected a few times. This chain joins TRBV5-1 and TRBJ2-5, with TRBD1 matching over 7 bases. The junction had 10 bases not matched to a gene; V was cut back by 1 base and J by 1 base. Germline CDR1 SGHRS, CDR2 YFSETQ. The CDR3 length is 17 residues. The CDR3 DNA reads TGCGCCAGCAGCTTGAAAGGTCCGGGACAGCTCCAAGAGACCCAGTACTTC. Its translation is CASSLKGPGQLQETQYF.

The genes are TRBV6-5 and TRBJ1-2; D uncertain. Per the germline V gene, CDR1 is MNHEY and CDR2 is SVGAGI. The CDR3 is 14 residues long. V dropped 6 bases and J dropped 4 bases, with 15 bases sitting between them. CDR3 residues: CASRLNGWSYGYTF. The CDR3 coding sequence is TGTGCCAGCAGATTAAACGGGTGGAGCTATGGCTACACCTTC.